The TCR beta chain under discussion was sequenced for a study of T cells in Graves' hyperthyroidism and ophthalmopathy. Study-wide context: Upon initial diagnosis and before any treatment, peripheral blood was collected. General observations from the study: Before onset, by a median of around 6.4 months, the model predicted ophthalmopathy. Stable hyperthyroidism was told apart from ophthalmopathy by a model built on 13 V-J features.

Trimming stripped 1 base from V and 9 bases from J, with 13 bases between. The CDR3 sequence is 13 residues long. The germline V gene has CDR1 DFQATT and CDR2 SNEGSKA (reference sequence). Remarks on this clonotype: The antigen is unknown.

Amplified regions were TCR beta CDR3 sequences from RNA transcripts. First-round RT-PCR targeting the TCR CDR3 was performed with the HTBI primer set. TCRdb re-called the multiplex PCR reads through MiXCR, storing one row per CDR3 protein. This sample carries around 400,000 distinct CDR3 sequences, roughly 15% of them seen once, and the ten largest clones take about 20%. The sequencing sample was made of blood. The chain has TRBV20-1 and TRBJ2-1; D unclear. This TCR was recovered from a woman aged 55-75 years with Graves' ophthalmopathy. This chain's CDR3 is CSARVPPSPEQFF. The CDR3 DNA is TGCAGTGCTAGAGTGCCCCCTTCCCCTGAGCAGTTCTTC.